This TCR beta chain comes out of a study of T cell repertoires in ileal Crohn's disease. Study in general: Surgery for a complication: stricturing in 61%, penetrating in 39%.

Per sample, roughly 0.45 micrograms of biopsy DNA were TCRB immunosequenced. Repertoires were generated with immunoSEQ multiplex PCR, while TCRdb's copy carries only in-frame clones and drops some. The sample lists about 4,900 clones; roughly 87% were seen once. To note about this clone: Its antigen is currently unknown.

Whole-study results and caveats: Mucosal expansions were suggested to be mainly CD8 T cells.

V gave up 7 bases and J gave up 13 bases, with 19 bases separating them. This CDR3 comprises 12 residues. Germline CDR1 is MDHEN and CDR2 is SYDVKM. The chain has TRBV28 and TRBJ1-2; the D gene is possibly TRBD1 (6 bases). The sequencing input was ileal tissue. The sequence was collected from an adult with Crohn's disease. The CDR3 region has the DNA TGTGCCAGCAAAGAAGCTCGACAGGACTTCACCTTC. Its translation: CASKEARQDFTF.